This TCR beta chain derives from a study of blood T cell repertoires in COVID-19. Study overall: From the United States, Italy and Spain came samples of acute and convalescent COVID-19. Sample material is recorded as cDNA or gDNA derived from T cells, B-cell-depleted T cells, or PBMCs.

The CDR3 spans 12 residues. The ends were cut back, 2 bases at V and 5 bases at J, with 6 bases in the middle. Source study methods: Reference gene primers were amplified, and this amplification served to estimate nucleated cell counts. Method: immunoSEQ multiplex PCR; TCRdb's copy keeps in-frame clones and lacks some. The V and J calls and clone size were taken over from that table, and D and trimming were inferred from the DNA. The sample yields a few hundred thousand clones, about 89% seen once. The gene calls are TRBV12-3 or TRBV12-4 and TRBJ1-2, with D perhaps matching TRBD1 (5 bases). This clonotype originated in a man aged 25 to 45 who had recovered from COVID-19. The sample comprised PBMCs or T cells enriched from blood (not recorded which). The CDR3 region is CASSLPGYGYTF. The CDR3 coding sequence is TGTGCCAGCAGTTTACCAGGGTATGGCTACACCTTC.